This entry lists 31 T cell receptor beta chains sequenced from one sample in a study of cytomegalovirus exposure and HLA in healthy donors. It was with 60 Vbeta and 13 Jbeta primers that the PCR ran. Assay used: immunoSEQ multiplex PCR; TCRdb lists only in-frame clones, some missing. The table has 200,000 or so clones, 65% to 90% seen once. Sequencing was carried out using PBMCs. The receptors originated from a girl aged 10 to 17 in good health and CMV-seronegative.

The chain has TRBV2 and TRBJ1-5, with TRBD1 identical over 8 bases. V was clipped by 7 bases and J by 3 bases; unmatched bases: 5. CDR1 and CDR2 (germline): SNHLY, FYNNEI. The CDR3 length is 14 residues. CDR3 residues: CASNGQGSNQPQHF. The CDR3 DNA is TGTGCCAGCAATGGACAGGGTTCCAATCAGCCCCAGCATTTT.

The rearrangement uses TRBV6-5 and TRBJ1-2; TRBD1 is a possible D gene (5 bases). The CDR3 sequence is 15 residues long. Trimming pared 6 bases from V and 4 bases from J, leaving 18 bases between. Per the germline V gene, CDR1 is MNHEY and CDR2 is SVGAGI. The CDR3 DNA sequence: TGTGCCAGCAGGAAGCCGGAGGGACGTATCTATGGCTACACCTTC. Translation: CASRKPEGRIYGYTF.

The chain couples TRBV19 to TRBJ2-5, with 8 bases matching TRBD1. The germline V gene encodes CDR1 LNHDA and CDR2 SQIVND (reference sequence). V trimming: 4 bases; J trimming: 1 base; junction bases outside the gene matches: 5. The CDR3 runs 15 residues. Written as DNA, the CDR3 is TGTGCCAGTAGTACCGGAGGGACAGGCCAAGAGACCCAGTACTTC. This gives the protein CASSTGGTGQETQYF.

V usage is TRBV7-8 and J usage is TRBJ1-1; 7 bases are a match to TRBD1. J lost 8 bases, V lost 5 bases, and 2 bases had no gene match. The CDR3 has 11 amino acids. The V gene's germline CDR1 is SGHVS and CDR2 FQNEAQ. The CDR3 region is CASSRTGEAFF. CDR3 sequence (DNA): TGTGCCAGCAGCCGGACAGGAGAAGCTTTCTTT.

The chain carries TRBV5-4 and TRBJ2-1; 10 bases line up with TRBD2. The germline V gene has CDR1 SGHNT and CDR2 YYREEE (reference sequence). The CDR3 extends over 17 amino acids. V lost 1 base and J lost 7; bases outside the gene matches: 11. CDR3: CASSLSKLAGVTNEQFF. CDR3 DNA: TGTGCCAGCAGCTTGTCGAAGCTAGCGGGAGTTACAAATGAGCAGTTCTTC.

This CDR3 reads CASSYSGSSYNEQFF. The CDR3 DNA reads as TGTGCCAGCAGTTACAGCGGAAGCTCCTACAATGAGCAGTTCTTC. The gene calls are TRBV6-5 and TRBJ2-1, with D possibly matching TRBD2 (5 bases). Germline CDR1 is MNHEY and CDR2 is SVGAGI. Trimming pared 2 bases from V and 0 bases from J, leaving 8 bases between. This CDR3 has 15 residues.

This clone was observed a handful of times. The chain joins TRBV7-2 to TRBJ1-1, with 7 bases matching TRBD1. The CDR3 contains 14 residues. The trim removed 4 bases at V and 5 bases at J, leaving 7 bases unmatched. Germline V CDR1 and CDR2: SGHTA, FQGNSA. CDR3 loop: CASSSTGVGTEAFF. CDR3 DNA sequence: TGTGCCAGCAGCTCCACAGGGGTGGGGACTGAAGCTTTCTTT.

The chain carries TRBV27 and TRBJ2-5; 10 nucleotides match TRBD1. The J call may not be correct, given that the DNA end is closer to TRBJ2-7. Germline V gives CDR1 MNHEY, CDR2 SMNVEV (reference sequence). The CDR3 has 13 residues. The chain's CDR3 is CASSRTGGNEQYF. The CDR3 region has the DNA TGTGCCAGCAGTCGGACAGGGGGAAACGAGCAGTACTTC.

In this sample, this clone turned up once. The chain joins TRBV4-1 to TRBJ2-7; D gene uncertain. Germline CDR1 and CDR2: MGHRA and YSYEKL. Deletions cut 1 base from V and 3 bases from J, with 7 bases between. The CDR3 extends over 13 amino acids. The CDR3 here is CASSQGPIYEQYF. The CDR3 DNA is TGCGCCAGCAGCCAAGGTCCTATCTACGAGCAGTACTTC.

This clone is a singleton in its sample. CDR3 DNA: TGTGCCAGCAGCTTAGACGGTCCCAGGCCCCAAGAGACCCAGTACTTC. Protein sequence: CASSLDGPRPQETQYF. The chain joins TRBV7-6 to TRBJ2-5; D unresolved. The germline CDR1 and CDR2 sequences are SGHVS and FNYEAQ. This CDR3 contains 16 residues. V was cut by 1 base and J by 1 base, with 13 bases left in between.

The V gene is TRBV19, the J gene TRBJ1-1; tentative D call: TRBD1 (6 bases). Trimming left V 6 bases short and J 4 bases short, with 12 bases between. The germline CDR1 and CDR2 sequences are LNHDA and SQIVND (reference sequence). The CDR3 extends over 13 amino acids. CDR3 nucleotides: TGTGCCAGTAGATTAACAGGGCCCACTGAAGCTTTCTTT. It specifies CASRLTGPTEAFF.

This clone was counted a few times. The chain combines TRBV28 with TRBJ1-4; D uncertain. The V end lost 3 bases, the J end lost 5 bases, and 7 bases lay between the germline ends. The CDR3 has 13 residues. The V gene's germline CDR1 is MDHEN and CDR2 SYDVKM. Here the CDR3 reads CASSFQINEKLFF. CDR3 sequence (DNA): TGTGCCAGCAGTTTCCAGATAAATGAAAAACTGTTTTTT.

The chain couples TRBV11-2 to TRBJ1-2; 12 bases line up with TRBD1. The CDR3 is 15 amino acids. J gave up 8 bases and V 5 bases, and 9 bases lay outside the gene matches. Germline V lookup: CDR1 SGHAT, CDR2 FQNNGV. The CDR3 DNA reads as TGTGCCAGCAGCCCCGGGACAGGGGGCCACGAGGGCTACACCTTC. It specifies CASSPGTGGHEGYTF.

V gene TRBV6-6 combines with J gene TRBJ2-1, with a weak D call TRBD2 (6 bases). The CDR3 is 12 residues long. Germline lookup yields CDR1 MNHNY and CDR2 SVGAGI (reference sequence). Trimming stripped 7 bases from V and 6 bases from J, with 10 bases between. CDR3 sequence (DNA): TGTGCCAGCATGTTGGGGGGCAATGAGCAGTTCTTC. Translation: CASMLGGNEQFF.

The chain joins TRBV6-5 to TRBJ2-1; 7 positions agree with TRBD2. The junction had 9 bases not matched to a gene; V was cut back by 6 bases and J by 7 bases. The germline CDR1 and CDR2 sequences are MNHEY and SVGAGI. This CDR3 region has 14 residues. CDR3 sequence (DNA): TGTGCCAGCAGCCGCGGGGGTATAGTGAATGAGCAGTTCTTC. Protein sequence: CASSRGGIVNEQFF.

The chain combines TRBV7-2 with TRBJ1-1; 9 nucleotides align to TRBD1. CDR1 and CDR2 from the germline V gene are SGHTA and FQGNSA. V gave up 5 bases and J gave up 5 bases; unmatched junction bases: 6. The CDR3 runs 14 residues. CDR3 region: CASSPLGQGTEAFF. The CDR3 DNA is TGTGCCAGCAGCCCCTTAGGACAGGGGACTGAAGCTTTCTTT. The variable domain in full, with the rest retrieved from reference TRBV7-2 and TRBJ1-1, is GAGVSQSPSNKVTEKGKDVELRCDPISGHTALYWYRQSLGQGLEFLIYFQGNSAPDKSGLPSDRFSAERTGGSVSTLTIQRTQQEDSAVYLCASSPLGQGTEAFFGQGTRLTVV.

Comments on this clone: In the same sample, other DNA sequences code for this CDR3. The chain uses TRBV19 and TRBJ1-1, with unresolved D. Trimming took 6 bases from V and 3 from J, leaving 20 bases between them. The CDR3 extends over 16 amino acids. Germline-derived CDR1 and CDR2 are LNHDA and SQIVND (reference sequence). The DNA of the CDR3 is TGTGCCAGTAGGAGCGGGCCTGACATACCCTACACTGAAGCTTTCTTT. Translating it yields CASRSGPDIPYTEAFF. Variable domain in full (rest from reference TRBV19 and TRBJ1-1): DGGITQSPKYLFRKEGQNVTLSCEQNLNHDAMYWYRQDPGQGLRLIYYSQIVNDFQKGDIAEGYSVSREKKESFPLTVTSAQKNPTAFYLCASRSGPDIPYTEAFFGQGTRLTVV.

The chain employs TRBV29-1 and TRBJ1-1; TRBD1 agrees at 8 bases. The V gene end was trimmed by 4 bases and the J gene end by 11 bases; junction bases not matched to a gene: 6. The CDR3 sequence is 11 residues long. The germline V gene encodes CDR1 SQVTM and CDR2 ANQGSEA. As DNA, the CDR3 is TGCAGCGTTGTGCTCAGGACAGGGGCTTTCTTT. Translating it yields CSVVLRTGAFF.

The chain has TRBV7-6 and TRBJ2-7; D possibly corresponds to TRBD1 (5 bases). The V gene lost 5 bases and the J gene lost 3 bases, with 17 bases spanning the gap. The CDR3 totals 15 residues. Germline V gives CDR1 SGHVS, CDR2 FNYEAQ. CDR3 protein: CASSPTEGAVYEQYF. The CDR3 DNA sequence: TGTGCCAGCAGCCCGACCGAAGGGGCCGTCTACGAGCAGTACTTC.

The V call is TRBV4-1, the J call TRBJ2-2; 10 nucleotides match TRBD1. The ends lost 3 bases at V and 3 bases at J; junction bases unmatched: 7. CDR3 length: 17 residues. Looked up from germline, CDR1 is MGHRA and CDR2 is YSYEKL. DNA for the CDR3: TGCGCCAGCAGCCACCGGGACAGGGGTTGGGACACCGGGGAGCTGTTTTTT. Its translation is CASSHRDRGWDTGELFF.

The rearrangement uses TRBV30 and TRBJ1-5; TRBD1 matches 12 bases. The germline CDR1 and CDR2 sequences are GTSNPN and SVGIG (reference sequence). Trimming at V came to 5 bases and at J to 6 bases, leaving 5 bases not matched to a gene. This CDR3 comprises 14 residues. This CDR3 reads CAWEGQGAGQPQHF. CDR3 nucleotides: TGTGCCTGGGAGGGACAGGGGGCTGGTCAGCCCCAGCATTTT.

J is TRBJ2-5 and V is TRBV27; 8 bases line up with TRBD1. Germline CDR1 is MNHEY and CDR2 is SMNVEV (reference sequence). The J segment lost 5 bases and the V segment lost 4 bases, leaving 15 bases of the junction unmatched. The CDR3 has 17 residues. For the CDR3, the DNA is TGTGCCAGCAGTTCACTGGACAGGGAAGGGGCCAAGGAGACCCAGTACTTC. This codes for CASSSLDREGAKETQYF.

This chain joins TRBV7-3 and TRBJ1-2; no reliable D call. CDR3 length: 13 amino acids. Germline V CDR1 and CDR2: SGHTA, FQGTGA. The V and J ends lost 3 bases and 2 bases respectively, with 7 bases between them. In nucleotides, the CDR3 is TGTGCCAGCAGCTTTAATCTGAACTATGGCTACACCTTC. Amino acid sequence: CASSFNLNYGYTF.

This chain joins TRBV19 and TRBJ2-1, with 9 bases identical to TRBD1. CDR1 is LNHDA and CDR2 is SQIVND in the germline V gene (reference sequence). This CDR3 has 16 amino acids. V was pared by 6 bases and J by 7 bases, with 13 bases of the junction left unmatched. The CDR3 protein is CASRMVGQGRFNEQFF. The CDR3 nucleotides read TGTGCCAGTAGAATGGTGGGACAGGGAAGATTTAATGAGCAGTTCTTC. The full variable domain, its missing parts supplied by reference TRBV19 and TRBJ2-1, is DGGITQSPKYLFRKEGQNVTLSCEQNLNHDAMYWYRQDPGQGLRLIYYSQIVNDFQKGDIAEGYSVSREKKESFPLTVTSAQKNPTAFYLCASRMVGQGRFNEQFFGPGTRLTVL.

The rearrangement joins TRBV28 to TRBJ1-4; unclear D gene. Germline V gives CDR1 MDHEN, CDR2 SYDVKM. V lost 8 bases and J 6 bases, leaving 13 bases between the germline ends. CDR3 length equals 13 residues. This CDR3 is CASEKQYHEKLFF. CDR3 bases: TGTGCCAGCGAGAAACAGTATCATGAAAAACTGTTTTTT.

The sample holds a few counts of this clone. This CDR3 is CATRRGQNTEAFF. CDR3 DNA sequence: TGCGCCACCCGGAGGGGGCAGAACACTGAAGCTTTCTTT. The genes are TRBV10-1 and TRBJ1-1, with TRBD1 identical over 7 bases. V dropped 10 bases and J dropped 1; count of bases not matched to a gene: 6. The CDR3 has 13 residues. Germline lookup yields CDR1 WNHNN and CDR2 SYGVQD (reference sequence).

The V and J genes are TRBV2 and TRBJ1-2; a possible D gene is TRBD1 (5 bases). Trimming pared 3 bases from V and 3 bases from J, leaving 8 bases between. The CDR3 loop spans 13 amino acids. Germline values: CDR1 SNHLY, CDR2 FYNNEI. CDR3 loop: CASSETEDYGYTF. CDR3 nucleotides: TGTGCCAGCAGTGAGACAGAGGACTATGGCTACACCTTC.

The chain combines TRBV7-3 with TRBJ2-5, with D possibly TRBD2 on 7 matching bases. There are 15 residues in the CDR3. CDR1 is SGHTA and CDR2 is FQGTGA in the germline V gene. The V end was cut by 1 base, the J end by 5 bases, with 14 bases between. This CDR3 reads CASSLMGGGGETQYF. CDR3 coding DNA: TGTGCCAGCAGCTTAATGGGAGGGGGTGGGGAGACCCAGTACTTC.

J is TRBJ2-4 and V is TRBV5-1; maybe TRBD1 (6 bases). Per germline, CDR1 SGHRS and CDR2 YFSETQ. Trimming left V 7 bases short and J 7 bases short, with 15 bases between. The CDR3 length is 13 residues. The CDR3 coding sequence is TGCGCCAGCGGCTGGGGGCCTGGGAACATTCAGTACTTC. Translated: CASGWGPGNIQYF.

This chain joins TRBV19 and TRBJ2-5; no definite D call. Trimming shortened V by 9 bases and J by 4 bases, and 18 bases separated the two germline ends. Germline V gene data show CDR1 as LNHDA and CDR2 as SQIVND (reference sequence). This CDR3 is 14 amino acids long. In nucleotides, the CDR3 is TGTGCCAGCGCCTTTAGTATAGTTCGAGAGACCCAGTACTTC. This translates into CASAFSIVRETQYF.

The chain combines TRBV29-1 with TRBJ2-2, with a weak D call TRBD1 (6 bases). V lost 7 bases and J 0 bases, leaving 12 bases between the germline ends. The CDR3 has 14 amino acids. Germline V CDR1 and CDR2: SQVTM, ANQGSEA. For the CDR3, the DNA is TGCAGCGCGGGACATCTCTCGAACACCGGGGAGCTGTTTTTT. Protein product: CSAGHLSNTGELFF.